The 32 T cell receptor beta chains reported below all come from one sample, sequenced in a study of Graves' ophthalmopathy and Graves' hyperthyroidism (dated by TCRdb to 2017 to 2018). Instrument on record: Illumina HiSeq 2000. For repertoire sequencing, TCR beta CDR3 regions were amplified from RNA transcripts. A first-round RT-PCR used HTBI primers with the Qiagen OneStep RT-PCR kit, followed by a second-round multiplex PCR, size selection and purification. Starting from the raw public reads, TCRdb applied fastp trimming at Q25, assembled clones with MiXCR and retained in-frame beta chains. When rows share a CDR3 protein, they turn into one entry using the most common DNA and genes. This sample gives over a million distinct CDR3 sequences in total; 35% to 45% of them show up just once. The ten largest make up 11% of the sample. What was sequenced was peripheral blood or thyroid tissue (not recorded which). The receptors stem from an adult man with Graves' hyperthyroidism.

About this clonotype itself: The conserved final phenylalanine or tryptophan is absent from the CDR3, which likely points to a read error. V usage is TRBV7-9 and J usage is TRBJ1-5, with D perhaps TRBD1 (5 bases). Trimming shortened V by 2 bases and J by 2 bases, and 16 bases separated the two germline ends. CDR3 length: 17 amino acids. CDR1 SEHNR and CDR2 FQNEAQ come from the germline V gene (reference sequence). This CDR3 is CASSLRERGDGNQPQHC. As DNA, the CDR3 is TGTGCCAGCAGCTTAAGGGAAAGGGGTGACGGCAATCAGCCCCAGCATTGT.

V gene TRBV20-1 combines with J gene TRBJ1-5; 7 positions match TRBD1. The V gene's germline CDR1 is DFQATT and CDR2 SNEGSKA (reference sequence). The CDR3 is 11 amino acids. Trimming took 0 bases from V and 15 from J; bases not matched to a gene: 5. In DNA form, the CDR3 reads TGCAGTGCTAGAGATAGGACAGGTTGGCATTTT. It translates to CSARDRTGWHF.

V is TRBV19 and J is TRBJ1-1; 7 bases are a match to TRBD1. The junction had 16 bases not matched to a gene; V was cut back by 9 bases and J by 6 bases. Germline CDR1 and CDR2: LNHDA and SQIVND (reference sequence). CDR3 length: 15 residues. CDR3 residues: CASSPRDSHRPEAFF. The DNA of the CDR3 is TGTGCCAGCTCACCCCGGGACAGTCATAGGCCTGAAGCTTTCTTT.

CDR3 sequence: CASSESKSRDRVDYEQYF. Here the CDR3 DNA reads TGCGCCAGCAGTGAGTCGAAGTCGCGGGACAGGGTTGACTACGAGCAGTACTTC. This chain links TRBV10-2 with TRBJ2-7; 9 bases line up with TRBD1. Trimming took 0 bases from V and 3 from J; bases not matched to a gene: 12. CDR1 is WSHSY and CDR2 is SAAADI in the germline V gene. The CDR3 spans 18 residues.

This clonotype showed up just a few times. The CDR3 coding sequence is TGTGCCAGCAGCTTGACAGGATACGAGACCCAGTACTTC. It codes for CASSLTGYETQYF. V usage is TRBV5-6 and J usage is TRBJ2-5; possible D gene TRBD1, 5 bases. CDR1 is SGHDT, CDR2 YYEEEE, per germline. The ends were cut back, 1 base at V and 5 bases at J, with 9 bases in the middle. The CDR3 length is 13 residues.

This clonotype came up many times. The chain combines TRBV3-1 with TRBJ1-6; 9 nucleotides agree with TRBD1. CDR1 is LGHDT, CDR2 YNNKEL, per germline (reference sequence). The CDR3 has 16 amino acids. With V trimmed by 3 bases and J by 8 bases, 8 bases remained unmatched. The CDR3 spells CASSQPGQGCDSPLHF. The CDR3 nucleotides read TGTGCCAGCAGCCAGCCGGGACAGGGATGTGATTCACCCCTCCACTTT.

Note on this clonotype: A much larger clone differs by one base, so this may be a read error. V is TRBV12-3 or TRBV12-4 and J is TRBJ1-1, with D uncertain. This CDR3 has 15 amino acids. V shed 7 bases and J shed 4 bases, with 19 bases lying between them. The CDR3 is CASNPRPNLGTEAFF. The CDR3, as DNA: TGTGCCAGCAATCCTCGCCCCAACTTGGGCACTGAAGCTTTCTTT.

This chain connects TRBV7-8 to TRBJ1-5, with D hard to call. The CDR3 is 18 residues long. Germline CDR1 reads SGHVS; CDR2 reads FQNEAQ. Trimming removed 2 bases from V and 6 bases from J, with 23 bases in between. The CDR3 DNA reads TGTGCCAGCAGCTTAATCCGGCAGGTCACCGCGATGGCTCAGCCCCAGCATTTT. Encoded protein: CASSLIRQVTAMAQPQHF.

In its sample, this clonotype was seen a few times. This chain links TRBV12-3 or TRBV12-4 with TRBJ2-7; D may be TRBD1 (6 bases). Trimming took 0 bases from V and 12 from J, leaving 12 bases between them. This CDR3 comprises 12 residues. The CDR3 sequence is CASSLAQGFRYF. The CDR3 DNA sequence: TGTGCCAGCAGTTTAGCACAGGGTTTTCGGTACTTC.

This clonotype occurred a few times. The chain has TRBV10-3 and TRBJ1-3; the match to TRBD1 covers 8 bases. CDR3 length: 15 residues. V lost 10 bases and J lost 3; bases outside the gene matches: 11. Germline V gene sequence: CDR1 ENHRY, CDR2 SYGVKD. CDR3 region: CASRPMDRDGNTIYF. CDR3 nucleotides: TGTGCCAGCAGGCCTATGGACAGGGATGGAAACACCATATATTTT.

The CDR3 loop reads CASSGSQGLYEQYF. The CDR3 DNA sequence: TGTGCCAGCAGCGGATCACAGGGGCTCTACGAGCAGTACTTC. The rearrangement links TRBV9 to TRBJ2-7, with 7 bases lining up with TRBD1. The V and J ends lost 3 bases and 3 bases, in that order; junction bases with no gene match: 6. CDR3 size: 14 residues. The germline CDR1 and CDR2 sequences are SGDLS and YYNGEE.

V gene TRBV11-2 combines with J gene TRBJ1-1, with 9 bases lining up with TRBD1. The germline V gene has CDR1 SGHAT and CDR2 FQNNGV. Trimming at V came to 5 bases and at J to 5 bases, leaving 9 bases not matched to a gene. There are 15 residues in the CDR3. The chain's CDR3 is CASSTPGQGLTEAFF. DNA of the CDR3: TGTGCCAGCAGCACGCCGGGACAGGGTTTGACTGAAGCTTTCTTT.

The chain joins TRBV9 to TRBJ1-1; 9 nucleotides agree with TRBD1. The CDR3 totals 14 residues. The V gene's germline CDR1 is SGDLS and CDR2 YYNGEE. The J segment lost 7 bases and the V segment lost 4 bases, leaving 8 bases of the junction unmatched. CDR3 DNA: TGTGCCAGCAGCCCCCGGGACAGGGAGAATGAAGCTTTCTTT. Its protein is CASSPRDRENEAFF.

This clonotype was picked up many times. This sequence joins TRBV20-1 and TRBJ1-1; 7 bases match TRBD1. Looked up from germline, CDR1 is DFQATT and CDR2 is SNEGSKA (reference sequence). The V and J ends lost 5 bases and 6 bases, in that order; junction bases with no gene match: 15. The CDR3 length is 15 residues. The CDR3: CSAPGTALGTSEAFF. The CDR3 DNA sequence: TGCAGTGCTCCGGGGACAGCGCTAGGGACGTCTGAAGCTTTCTTT.

This clonotype was observed many times. V gene TRBV9 combines with J gene TRBJ1-5, with 7 bases aligning to TRBD1. This CDR3 has 17 amino acids. Germline CDR1 SGDLS, CDR2 YYNGEE. V lost 2 bases and J lost 3; bases outside the gene matches: 11. For the CDR3, the DNA is TGTGCCAGCAGCGTGAAGCAGAGGGACAGCCTCAATCAGCCCCAGCATTTT. Translation gives CASSVKQRDSLNQPQHF.

This clonotype was detected only a few times. DNA of the CDR3: TGTGCCAGCGATATCATGAGAAATTCACCCCTCCACTTT. This translates into CASDIMRNSPLHF. The chain recombines TRBV28 with TRBJ1-6; no definite D call. V was pared by 8 bases and J by 7 bases, with 12 bases between. The CDR3 sequence is 13 residues long. Germline V CDR1 and CDR2: MDHEN, SYDVKM.

This clonotype was seen only once. This chain joins TRBV10-3 and TRBJ2-7; TRBD1 matches at 7 bases. After removal of 1 base from V and 5 bases from J, the junction contained 5 bases not matched to a gene. Per the germline V gene, CDR1 is ENHRY and CDR2 is SYGVKD. This CDR3 is built from 14 residues. Written as DNA, the CDR3 is TGTGCCATCAGTGAGTTGGGACAGAGGAACGAGCAGTACTTC. It is translated as CAISELGQRNEQYF.

The V gene is TRBV7-9, the J gene TRBJ1-2, with D uncertain. Trimming left V 4 bases short and J 3 bases short, with 18 bases between. The germline CDR1 and CDR2 sequences are SEHNR and FQNEAQ (reference sequence). The CDR3 covers 16 residues. The CDR3 DNA follows: TGTGCCAGCAGCTCCCCACCCGGACCCGAGGACTATGGCTACACCTTC. Encoded protein: CASSSPPGPEDYGYTF.

The V and J genes are TRBV15 and TRBJ2-5; TRBD2 matches at 11 bases. Per the germline V gene, CDR1 is LNHNV and CDR2 is YYDKDF (reference sequence). The J segment lost 4 bases and the V segment lost 0 bases, leaving 1 base of the junction unmatched. The CDR3 length is 15 residues. DNA of the CDR3: TGTGCCACCAGCAGAGATAGCGGGAGGGTAGAGACCCAGTACTTC. Amino acids: CATSRDSGRVETQYF. The variable domain in full, with the rest retrieved from reference TRBV15 and TRBJ2-5, is DAMVIQNPRYQVTQFGKPVTLSCSQTLNHNVMYWYQQKSSQAPKLLFHYYDKDFNNEADTPDNFQSRRPNTSFCFLDIRSPGLGDTAMYLCATSRDSGRVETQYFGPGTRLLVL.

As to this clonotype: Since the CDR3 does not end with the conserved phenylalanine or tryptophan, this likely comes from a read error. The DNA is omitted, as the CDR3 cannot be located on it reliably, and the CDR3 follows TCRdb's listing. The CDR3 is CATSRYGTS. The V and J genes are TRBV15 and TRBJ2-6. From germline, CDR1 is LNHNV and CDR2 YYDKDF (reference sequence). From its first to its last residue, the CDR3 has 9 amino acids.

Many counts were recorded for this clonotype. The chain combines TRBV7-2 with TRBJ2-5; D ambiguous. Looked up from germline, CDR1 is SGHTA and CDR2 is FQGNSA. The V gene lost 5 bases and the J gene lost 5 bases, with 12 bases spanning the gap. The CDR3 is 13 amino acids. In DNA, the CDR3 is TGTGCCAGCAGCGGGTCGGCTAGGGAGACCCAGTACTTC. As protein: CASSGSARETQYF.

The chain joins TRBV7-9 to TRBJ1-5; no definite D call. The CDR3 covers 11 residues. V gave up 2 bases and J gave up 11 bases, with 7 bases separating them. CDR1 SEHNR and CDR2 FQNEAQ come from the germline V gene (reference sequence). The CDR3 protein is CASSLIETQHF. CDR3 DNA sequence: TGTGCCAGCAGCTTAATCGAGACCCAGCATTTT.

This sequence joins TRBV6-6 and TRBJ2-2; a weak D match, TRBD2 (5 bases). Germline V gene lookup returns CDR1 MNHNY and CDR2 SVGAGI (reference sequence). V lost 0 bases and J lost 5, with 10 bases in between. The CDR3 extends over 15 amino acids. The CDR3, as DNA: TGTGCCAGCAGTTACTCTGGTGGGGAGACCGGGGAGCTGTTTTTT. Translation gives CASSYSGGETGELFF.

This clonotype was recorded at least ten times. It may be a read error: a sequence one base away is much more abundant. The CDR3, as DNA: TGTGCCAGCAGCTTGTCAGGGGGCGAGCAGTACTTC. Amino acid sequence: CASSLSGGEQYF. J is TRBJ2-7 and V is TRBV7-9, with TRBD1 matching 7 bases. The CDR3 extends over 12 amino acids. Trimming cost V 3 bases and J 6 bases; bases outside gene matches: 2. Germline CDR1 is SEHNR and CDR2 is FQNEAQ (reference sequence). The whole variable domain, filled in from reference TRBV7-9 and TRBJ2-7, reads DTGVSQNPRHKITKRGQNVTFRCDPISEHNRLYWYRQTLGQGPEFLTYFQNEAQLEKSRLLSDRFSAERPKGSFSTLEIQRTEQGDSAMYLCASSLSGGEQYFGPGTRLTVT.

The gene calls are TRBV7-9 and TRBJ2-5; D gene ambiguous. V was shortened by 1 base and J by 2 bases, with 11 bases between the two germline ends. This CDR3 region has 15 residues. Germline loops: CDR1 SEHNR, CDR2 FQNEAQ (reference sequence). Here the CDR3 reads CASSLGASNQETQYF. DNA for the CDR3: TGTGCCAGCAGCTTAGGGGCGAGTAATCAAGAGACCCAGTACTTC.

This rearrangement joins TRBV25-1 to TRBJ2-3; TRBD2 matches 8 bases. Germline V CDR1 and CDR2: MGHDK, SYGVNS. Trimming took 6 bases from V and 7 from J; bases not matched to a gene: 15. The CDR3 runs to 16 residues. CDR3 in amino acids: CASSSMGQREWHTQYF. DNA for the CDR3: TGTGCCAGCAGCTCCATGGGCCAGCGGGAGTGGCATACGCAGTATTTT.

The chain employs TRBV20-1 and TRBJ1-5; D gene ambiguous. Germline CDR1 DFQATT, CDR2 SNEGSKA (reference sequence). The CDR3 sequence is 13 residues long. V dropped 6 bases and J dropped 0 bases, with 9 bases sitting between them. Here the CDR3 reads CSAVDISNQPQHF. Here the CDR3 DNA reads TGCAGTGCCGTAGACATTAGCAATCAGCCCCAGCATTTT.

This clonotype has a count of ten or more. The chain joins TRBV11-2 to TRBJ1-6; D is unresolved. V was cut by 1 base and J by 9 bases, with 19 bases left in between. This CDR3 contains 17 residues. Germline V lookup: CDR1 SGHAT, CDR2 FQNNGV. The CDR3 DNA follows: TGTGCCAGCAGCTTAGCCCCGTTTGCACCGATCTCTTCACCCCTCCACTTT. Amino acid sequence: CASSLAPFAPISSPLHF.

The rearrangement uses TRBV20-1 and TRBJ1-5; 9 nucleotides line up with TRBD1. V gave up 4 bases and J gave up 7 bases; unmatched junction bases: 8. The CDR3 runs 14 residues. Germline V gene lookup returns CDR1 DFQATT and CDR2 SNEGSKA (reference sequence). The CDR3 spells CSATRTGVGQPQHF. The CDR3 coding sequence is TGCAGTGCTACAAGGACAGGGGTCGGCCAGCCCCAGCATTTT.

Many counts were recorded for this clonotype. This chain connects TRBV12-3 or TRBV12-4 to TRBJ1-1; maybe TRBD1 (6 bases). This CDR3 region has 14 residues. Trimming left V 5 bases short and J 4 bases short, with 14 bases between. The CDR3 DNA reads as TGTGCCAGCAGTCCCCGTTCAGGGGTCACTGAAGCTTTCTTT. This gives the protein CASSPRSGVTEAFF.

The rearrangement uses TRBV10-3 and TRBJ2-2; TRBD2 matches 9 bases. CDR3 length: 14 residues. Germline values: CDR1 ENHRY, CDR2 SYGVKD. The CDR3 sequence: CARGGAGGTGELFF. The CDR3 coding sequence is TGTGCGCGGGGCGGGGCGGGAGGGACCGGGGAGCTGTTTTTT.

A word on this clonotype: A junction boundary mismatches the germline segment, possibly from a read error. The genes are TRBV7-2 and TRBJ2-7; the D gene is possibly TRBD1 (5 bases). The CDR3 covers 14 residues. Germline assignment: CDR1 SGHTA and CDR2 FQGNSA. CDR3 in DNA: TGCGCCAGCAGCCAAGATTTAGTCAGGGCACAGCAGTACTTC. Translating gives CASSQDLVRAQQYF.